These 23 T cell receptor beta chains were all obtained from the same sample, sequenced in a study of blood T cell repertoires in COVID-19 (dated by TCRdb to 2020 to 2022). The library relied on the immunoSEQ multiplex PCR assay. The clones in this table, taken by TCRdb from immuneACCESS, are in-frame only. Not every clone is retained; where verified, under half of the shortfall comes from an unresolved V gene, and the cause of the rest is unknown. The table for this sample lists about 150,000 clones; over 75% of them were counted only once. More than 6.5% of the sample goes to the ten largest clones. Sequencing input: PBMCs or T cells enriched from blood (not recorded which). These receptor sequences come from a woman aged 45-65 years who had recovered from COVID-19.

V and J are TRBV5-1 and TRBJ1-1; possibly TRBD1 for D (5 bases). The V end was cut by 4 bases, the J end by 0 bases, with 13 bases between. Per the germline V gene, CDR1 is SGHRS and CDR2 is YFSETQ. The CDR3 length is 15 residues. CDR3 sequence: CASSPAGGMNTEAFF. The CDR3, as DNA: TGCGCCAGCAGCCCCGCTGGGGGGATGAACACTGAAGCTTTCTTT. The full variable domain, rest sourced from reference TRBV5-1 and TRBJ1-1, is KAGVTQTPRYLIKTRGQQVTLSCSPISGHRSVSWYQQTPGQGLQFLFEYFSETQRNKGNFPGRFSGRQFSNSRSEMNVSTLELGDSALYLCASSPAGGMNTEAFFGQGTRLTVV.

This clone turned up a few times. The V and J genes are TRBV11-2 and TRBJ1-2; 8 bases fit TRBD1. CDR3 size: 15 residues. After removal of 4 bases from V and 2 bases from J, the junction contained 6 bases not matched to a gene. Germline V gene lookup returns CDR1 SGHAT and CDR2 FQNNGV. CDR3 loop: CASSWAGQGNYGYTF. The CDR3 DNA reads TGTGCCAGCAGCTGGGCTGGACAGGGAAACTATGGCTACACCTTC.

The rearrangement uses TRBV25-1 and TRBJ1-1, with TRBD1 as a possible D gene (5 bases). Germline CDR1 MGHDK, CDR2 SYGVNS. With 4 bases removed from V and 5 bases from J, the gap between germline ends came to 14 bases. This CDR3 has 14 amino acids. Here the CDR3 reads CASSVAGDKTEAFF. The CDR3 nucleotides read TGTGCCAGCAGTGTGGCGGGGGATAAAACTGAAGCTTTCTTT.

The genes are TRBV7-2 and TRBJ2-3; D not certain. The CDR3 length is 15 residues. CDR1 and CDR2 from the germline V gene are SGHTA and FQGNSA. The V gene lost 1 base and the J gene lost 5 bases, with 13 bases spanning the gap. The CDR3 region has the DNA TGTGCCAGCAGCTTAGGAGCGTCACCTCGAGATACGCAGTATTTT. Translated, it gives CASSLGASPRDTQYF.

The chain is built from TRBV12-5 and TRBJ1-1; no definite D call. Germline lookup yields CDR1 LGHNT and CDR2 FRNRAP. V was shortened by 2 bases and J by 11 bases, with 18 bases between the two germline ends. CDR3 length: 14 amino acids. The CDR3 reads CASGLLARTPGAFF. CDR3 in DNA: TGTGCTAGTGGTTTGTTGGCTCGGACCCCGGGGGCTTTCTTT.

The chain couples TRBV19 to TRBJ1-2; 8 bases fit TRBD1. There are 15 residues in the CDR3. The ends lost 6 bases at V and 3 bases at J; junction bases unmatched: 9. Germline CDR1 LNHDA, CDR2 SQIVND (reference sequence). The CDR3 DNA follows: TGTGCCAGTAGCCCAGGGGGCCTTTCCTACTATGGCTACACCTTC. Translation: CASSPGGLSYYGYTF. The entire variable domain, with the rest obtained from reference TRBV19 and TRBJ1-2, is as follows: DGGITQSPKYLFRKEGQNVTLSCEQNLNHDAMYWYRQDPGQGLRLIYYSQIVNDFQKGDIAEGYSVSREKKESFPLTVTSAQKNPTAFYLCASSPGGLSYYGYTFGSGTRLTVV.

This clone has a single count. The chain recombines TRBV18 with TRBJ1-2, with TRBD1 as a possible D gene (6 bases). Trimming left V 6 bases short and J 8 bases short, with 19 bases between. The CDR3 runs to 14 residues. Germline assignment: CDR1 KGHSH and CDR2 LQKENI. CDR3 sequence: CASSLKDRTGGYTF. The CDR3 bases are TGTGCCAGCTCCCTAAAGGACAGAACCGGGGGCTACACCTTC.

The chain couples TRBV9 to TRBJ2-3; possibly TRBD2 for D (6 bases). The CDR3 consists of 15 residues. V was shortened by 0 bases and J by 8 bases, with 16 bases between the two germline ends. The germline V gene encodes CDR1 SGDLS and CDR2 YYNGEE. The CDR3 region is CASSVAGWAEGTQYF. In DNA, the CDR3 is TGTGCCAGCAGCGTAGCCGGCTGGGCGGAGGGTACGCAGTATTTT.

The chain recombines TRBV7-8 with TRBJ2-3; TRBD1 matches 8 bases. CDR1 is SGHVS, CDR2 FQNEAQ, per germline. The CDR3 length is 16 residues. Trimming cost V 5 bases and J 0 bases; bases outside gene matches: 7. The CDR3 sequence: CASSPRQGLSTDTQYF. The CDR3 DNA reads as TGTGCCAGCAGCCCCCGACAGGGGCTGAGCACAGATACGCAGTATTTT.

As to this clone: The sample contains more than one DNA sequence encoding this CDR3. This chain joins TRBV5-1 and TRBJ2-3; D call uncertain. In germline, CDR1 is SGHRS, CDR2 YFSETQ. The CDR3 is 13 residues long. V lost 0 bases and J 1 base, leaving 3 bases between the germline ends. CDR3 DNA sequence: TGCGCCAGCAGCTTGGCCGGCACAGATACGCAGTATTTT. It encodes CASSLAGTDTQYF.

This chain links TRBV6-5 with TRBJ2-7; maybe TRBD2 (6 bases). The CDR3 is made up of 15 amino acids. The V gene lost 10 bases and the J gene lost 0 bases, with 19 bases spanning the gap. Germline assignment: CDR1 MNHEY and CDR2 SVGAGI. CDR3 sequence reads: CATAEGLFSSYEQYF. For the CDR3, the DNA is TGTGCCACCGCGGAGGGCCTCTTTAGCTCCTACGAGCAGTACTTC.

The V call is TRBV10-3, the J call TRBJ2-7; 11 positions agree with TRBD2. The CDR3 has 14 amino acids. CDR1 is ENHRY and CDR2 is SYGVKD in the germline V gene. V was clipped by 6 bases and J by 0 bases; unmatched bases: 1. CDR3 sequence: CAIRGLAASYEQYF. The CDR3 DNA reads TGTGCCATCAGGGGACTAGCGGCCTCCTACGAGCAGTACTTC.

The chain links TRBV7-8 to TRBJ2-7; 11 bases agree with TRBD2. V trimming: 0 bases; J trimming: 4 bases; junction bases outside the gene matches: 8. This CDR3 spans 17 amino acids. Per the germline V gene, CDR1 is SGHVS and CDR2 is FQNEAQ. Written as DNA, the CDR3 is TGTGCCAGCAGCTTAGCGAGGTTTAGCGGGGGGGCTTACGAGCAGTACTTC. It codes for CASSLARFSGGAYEQYF.

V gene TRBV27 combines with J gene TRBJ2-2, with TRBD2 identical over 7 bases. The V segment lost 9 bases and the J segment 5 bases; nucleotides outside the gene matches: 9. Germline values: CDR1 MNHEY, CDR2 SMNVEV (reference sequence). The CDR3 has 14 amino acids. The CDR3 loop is CASNPNGGTGELFF. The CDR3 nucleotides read TGTGCCAGTAACCCCAACGGGGGGACCGGGGAGCTGTTTTTT.

The CDR3 sequence: CASSVVSYGYTF. In nucleotides, the CDR3 is TGTGCCAGCAGTGTGGTGAGCTATGGCTACACCTTC. The rearrangement joins TRBV6-2 or TRBV6-3 to TRBJ1-2; D unresolved. Germline V gene lookup returns CDR1 MNHEY and CDR2 SVGEGT. Trimming shortened V by 5 bases and J by 4 bases, and 8 bases separated the two germline ends. The CDR3 sequence is 12 residues long.

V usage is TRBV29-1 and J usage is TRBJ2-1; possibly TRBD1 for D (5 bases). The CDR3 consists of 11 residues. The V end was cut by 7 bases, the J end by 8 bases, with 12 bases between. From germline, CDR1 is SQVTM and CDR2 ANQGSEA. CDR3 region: CSGLGAHEQFF. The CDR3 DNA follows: TGCAGCGGCCTAGGGGCCCATGAGCAGTTCTTC.

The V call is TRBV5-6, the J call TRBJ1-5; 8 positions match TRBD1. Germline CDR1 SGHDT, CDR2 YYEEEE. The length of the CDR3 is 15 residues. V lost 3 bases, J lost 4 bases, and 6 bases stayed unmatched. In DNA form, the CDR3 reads TGTGCCAGCAGCTCATTGGACAGGGAAAATCAGCCCCAGCATTTT. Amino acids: CASSSLDRENQPQHF.

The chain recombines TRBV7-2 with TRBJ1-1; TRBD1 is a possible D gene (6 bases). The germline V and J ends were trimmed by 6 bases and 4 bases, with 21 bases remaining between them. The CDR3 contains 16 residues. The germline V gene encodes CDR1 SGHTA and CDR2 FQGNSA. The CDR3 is CASRENPQGGGTEAFF. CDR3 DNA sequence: TGTGCCAGCAGAGAAAACCCCCAGGGAGGGGGCACTGAAGCTTTCTTT.

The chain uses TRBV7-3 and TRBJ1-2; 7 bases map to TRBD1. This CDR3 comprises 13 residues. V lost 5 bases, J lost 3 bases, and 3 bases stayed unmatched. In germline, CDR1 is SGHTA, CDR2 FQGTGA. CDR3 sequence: CASSRDRDYGYTF. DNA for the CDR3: TGTGCCAGCAGCCGAGACAGGGACTATGGCTACACCTTC.

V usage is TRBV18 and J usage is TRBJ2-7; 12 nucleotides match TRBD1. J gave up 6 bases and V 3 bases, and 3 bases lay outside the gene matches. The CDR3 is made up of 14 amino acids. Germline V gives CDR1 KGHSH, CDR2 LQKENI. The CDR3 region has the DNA TGTGCCAGCTCACCCGGGACAGGGGGCGGCGAGCAGTACTTC. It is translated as CASSPGTGGGEQYF.

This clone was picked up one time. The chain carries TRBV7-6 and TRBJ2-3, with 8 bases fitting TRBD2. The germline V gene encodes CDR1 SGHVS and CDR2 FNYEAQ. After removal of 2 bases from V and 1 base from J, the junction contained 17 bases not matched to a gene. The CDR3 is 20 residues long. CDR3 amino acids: CASSLIGRGGPRGGTDTQYF. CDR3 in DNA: TGTGCCAGCAGCTTAATCGGTCGCGGGGGGCCCCGAGGCGGCACAGATACGCAGTATTTT. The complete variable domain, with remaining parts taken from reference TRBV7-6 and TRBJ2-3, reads GAGVSQSPRYKVTKRGQDVALRCDPISGHVSLYWYRQALGQGPEFLTYFNYEAQQDKSGLPNDRFSAERPEGSISTLTIQRTEQRDSAMYRCASSLIGRGGPRGGTDTQYFGPGTRLTVL.

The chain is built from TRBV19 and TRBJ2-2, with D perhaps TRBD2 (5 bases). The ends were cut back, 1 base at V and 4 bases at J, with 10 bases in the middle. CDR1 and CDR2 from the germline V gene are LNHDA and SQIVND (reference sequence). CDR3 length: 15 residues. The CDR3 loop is CASSIVGSGTGELFF. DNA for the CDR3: TGTGCCAGTAGTATAGTTGGGAGTGGCACCGGGGAGCTGTTTTTT. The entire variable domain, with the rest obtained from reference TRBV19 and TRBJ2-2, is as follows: DGGITQSPKYLFRKEGQNVTLSCEQNLNHDAMYWYRQDPGQGLRLIYYSQIVNDFQKGDIAEGYSVSREKKESFPLTVTSAQKNPTAFYLCASSIVGSGTGELFFGEGSRLTVL.

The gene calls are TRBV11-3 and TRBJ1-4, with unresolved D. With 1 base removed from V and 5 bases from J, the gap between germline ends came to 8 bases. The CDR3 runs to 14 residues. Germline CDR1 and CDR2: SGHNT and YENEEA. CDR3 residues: CASSLADSNEKLFF. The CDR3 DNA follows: TGTGCCAGCAGCTTAGCAGATTCGAATGAAAAACTGTTTTTT.